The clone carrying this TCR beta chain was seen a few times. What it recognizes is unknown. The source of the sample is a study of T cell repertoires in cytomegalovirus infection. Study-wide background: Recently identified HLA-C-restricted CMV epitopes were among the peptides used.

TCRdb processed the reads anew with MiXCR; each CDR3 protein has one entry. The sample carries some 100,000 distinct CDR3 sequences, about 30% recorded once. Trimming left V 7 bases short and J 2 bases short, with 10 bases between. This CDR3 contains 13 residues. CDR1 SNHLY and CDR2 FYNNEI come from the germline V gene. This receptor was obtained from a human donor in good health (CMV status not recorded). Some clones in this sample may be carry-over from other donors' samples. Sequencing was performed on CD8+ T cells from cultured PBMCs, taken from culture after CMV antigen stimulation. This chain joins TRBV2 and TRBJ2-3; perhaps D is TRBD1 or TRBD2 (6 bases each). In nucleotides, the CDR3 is TGTGCCAGCACGGAGGGGGACACAGATACGCAGTATTTT. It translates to CASTEGDTDTQYF.